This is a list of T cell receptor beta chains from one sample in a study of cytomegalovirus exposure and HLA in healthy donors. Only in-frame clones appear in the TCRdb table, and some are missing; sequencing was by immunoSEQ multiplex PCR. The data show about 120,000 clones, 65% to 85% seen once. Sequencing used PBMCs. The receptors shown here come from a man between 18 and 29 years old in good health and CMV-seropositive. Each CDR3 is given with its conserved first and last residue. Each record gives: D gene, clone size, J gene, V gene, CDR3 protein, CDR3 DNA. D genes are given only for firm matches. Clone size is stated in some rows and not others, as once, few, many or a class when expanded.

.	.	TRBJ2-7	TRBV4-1	CASSQERGISYEQYF	TGCGCCAGCAGCCAAGAGCGGGGTATCTCCTACGAGCAGTACTTC
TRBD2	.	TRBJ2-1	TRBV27	CASSASGGRGEQFF	TGTGCCAGCAGTGCCTCCGGGGGGAGGGGTGAGCAGTTCTTC
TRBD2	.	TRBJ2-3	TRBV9	CASSNSGSTDTQYF	TGTGCCAGCAGCAATAGCGGGAGTACAGATACGCAGTATTTT
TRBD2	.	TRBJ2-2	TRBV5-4	CASSLITGEGLFF	TGTGCCAGCAGCTTAATTACCGGGGAGGGGCTGTTTTTT
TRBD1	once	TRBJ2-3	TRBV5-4	CASSVDRDTQYF	TGTGCCAGCAGCGTTGACAGGGACACGCAGTATTTT
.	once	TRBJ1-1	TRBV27	CASSSGFSEAFF	TGTGCCAGCAGCTCAGGGTTCTCTGAAGCTTTCTTT
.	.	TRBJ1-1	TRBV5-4	CASSFSGAAEAFF	TGTGCCAGCAGCTTTTCAGGGGCCGCTGAAGCTTTCTTT
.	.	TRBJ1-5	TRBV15	CATSSDSASGQPQHF	TGTGCCACCAGCAGTGACTCTGCCTCGGGTCAGCCCCAGCATTTT
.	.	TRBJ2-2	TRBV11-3	CASSLSGATGELFF	TGTGCCAGCAGCTTATCAGGGGCCACCGGGGAGCTGTTTTTT
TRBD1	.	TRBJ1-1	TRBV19	CASSRGTGGASEAFF	TGTGCCAGTAGTAGGGGGACAGGGGGCGCATCTGAAGCTTTCTTT
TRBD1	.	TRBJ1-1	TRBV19	CASSKLGTDEAFF	TGTGCCAGCTCTAAGCTCGGGACAGACGAAGCTTTCTTT
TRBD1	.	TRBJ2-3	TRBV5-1	CASSSKTGEDTQYF	TGCGCCAGCAGCTCAAAAACAGGGGAAGATACGCAGTATTTT
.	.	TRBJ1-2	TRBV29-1	CSVDRANYGYTF	TGCAGCGTTGACAGGGCTAACTATGGCTACACCTTC
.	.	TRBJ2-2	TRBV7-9	CASSSTTGGVYTGELFF	TGTGCCAGCAGCTCGACCACAGGTGGGGTTTACACCGGGGAGCTGTTTTTT
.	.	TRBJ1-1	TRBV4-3	CASSQIAGATEAFF	TGCGCCAGCAGCCAAATAGCAGGGGCCACTGAAGCTTTCTTT
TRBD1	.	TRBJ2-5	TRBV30	CAWSVALDRGQETQYF	TGTGCCTGGAGTGTAGCCCTGGACAGGGGCCAAGAGACCCAGTACTTC
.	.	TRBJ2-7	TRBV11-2	CASSLAGKTGGYEQYF	TGTGCCAGCAGCTTAGCGGGGAAGACAGGCGGTTACGAGCAGTACTTC
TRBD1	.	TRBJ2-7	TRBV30	CAWTGQGLHEQYF	TGTGCCTGGACGGGACAGGGTCTCCACGAGCAGTACTTC
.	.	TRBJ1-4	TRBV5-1	CASSLGQRSDEKLFF	TGCGCCAGCAGCCTGGGACAAAGGTCTGATGAAAAACTGTTTTTT
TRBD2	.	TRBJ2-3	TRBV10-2	CASSGGTSATTDTQYF	TGCGCCAGCAGTGGGGGGACTAGCGCAACCACAGATACGCAGTATTTT
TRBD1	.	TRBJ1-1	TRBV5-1	CASRARIGQGTLNTEAFF	TGCGCCAGCCGGGCGCGGATAGGACAGGGGACCCTGAACACTGAAGCTTTCTTT
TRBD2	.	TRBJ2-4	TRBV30	CAWSIGGFKNIQYF	TGTGCCTGGAGTATCGGGGGGTTCAAAAACATTCAGTACTTC
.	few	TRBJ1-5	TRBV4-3	CASSQQLGQNQPQHF	TGCGCCAGCAGCCAACAGTTGGGCCAAAATCAGCCCCAGCATTTT
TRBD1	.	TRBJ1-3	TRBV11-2	CASSPQGARGNTIYF	TGTGCCAGCAGCCCACAGGGGGCGCGTGGAAACACCATATATTTT
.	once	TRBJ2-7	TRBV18	CASSLRTEISYEQYF	TGTGCCAGCTCACTACGGACAGAAATATCCTACGAGCAGTACTTC
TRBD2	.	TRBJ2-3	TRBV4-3	CASSQDGLAGADTQYF	TGCGCCAGCAGCCAAGACGGACTAGCGGGAGCAGATACGCAGTATTTT
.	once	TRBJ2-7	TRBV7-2	CASSPTPFSYEQYF	TGTGCCAGCAGCCCTACTCCCTTCTCCTACGAGCAGTACTTC
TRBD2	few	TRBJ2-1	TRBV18	CASSQGLAVGNEQFF	TGTGCCAGCTCACAAGGACTAGCGGTGGGCAATGAGCAGTTCTTC
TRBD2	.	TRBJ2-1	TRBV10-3	CAISSSGGSSYNEQFF	TGTGCCATCTCATCTAGCGGGGGGAGCTCCTACAATGAGCAGTTCTTC
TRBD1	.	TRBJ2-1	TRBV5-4	CASSLPQGAYNEQFF	TGTGCCAGCAGCTTGCCACAGGGGGCCTACAATGAGCAGTTCTTC
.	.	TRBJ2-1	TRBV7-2	CASSSPPRLSYNEQFF	TGTGCCAGCAGCTCCCCTCCCCGGTTATCCTACAATGAGCAGTTCTTC
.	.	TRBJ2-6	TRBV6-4	CASSDLLDISGANVLTF	TGTGCCAGCAGTGACCTCCTCGACATCTCTGGGGCCAACGTCCTGACTTTC
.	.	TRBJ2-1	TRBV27	CASSYKYYNEQFF	TGTGCCAGCAGTTACAAGTACTACAATGAGCAGTTCTTC
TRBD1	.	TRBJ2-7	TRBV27	CASSTRDRGLDEQYF	TGTGCCAGCAGTACCCGGGACAGGGGGCTTGACGAGCAGTACTTC
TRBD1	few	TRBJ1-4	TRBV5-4	CASSATQGAGEKLFF	TGTGCCAGCAGCGCAACACAGGGGGCGGGTGAAAAACTGTTTTTT
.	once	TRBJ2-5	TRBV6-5	CASADAGLQETQYF	TGTGCCAGCGCCGACGCAGGGCTACAAGAGACCCAGTACTTC
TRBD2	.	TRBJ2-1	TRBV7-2	CASSLVGGGADEQFF	TGTGCCAGCAGCTTAGTTGGCGGGGGGGCCGATGAGCAGTTCTTC
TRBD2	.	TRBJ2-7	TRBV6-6	CASSYDGGSTEQYF	TGTGCCAGCAGTTACGATGGCGGGAGTACCGAGCAGTACTTC
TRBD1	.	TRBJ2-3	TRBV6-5	CASQKTGGTDTQYF	TGTGCCAGCCAAAAGACAGGGGGCACAGATACGCAGTATTTT
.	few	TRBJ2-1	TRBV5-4	CASSRPPGPDSYNEQFF	TGTGCCAGCAGCCGACCCCCGGGTCCCGACTCCTACAATGAGCAGTTCTTC
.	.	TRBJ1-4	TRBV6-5	CASSRGGNEKLFF	TGTGCCAGCAGTCGGGGGGGTAATGAAAAACTGTTTTTT
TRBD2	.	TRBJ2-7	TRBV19	CASSILAGAYEQYF	TGTGCCAGTAGTATTTTAGCGGGCGCCTACGAGCAGTACTTC
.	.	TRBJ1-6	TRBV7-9	CASSLGPGSPLHF	TGTGCCAGCAGCTTAGGACCGGGGTCCCCCCTCCACTTT
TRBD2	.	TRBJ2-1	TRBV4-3	CASSQDLAGGNNEQFF	TGCGCCAGCAGCCAAGACCTAGCGGGAGGGAACAATGAGCAGTTCTTC
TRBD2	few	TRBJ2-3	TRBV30	CAWSYQAGAWTDTQYF	TGTGCCTGGAGTTACCAAGCGGGGGCCTGGACAGATACGCAGTATTTT
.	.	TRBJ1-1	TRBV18	CASSPQGRGDTEAFF	TGTGCCAGCTCACCACAAGGACGCGGGGACACTGAAGCTTTCTTT
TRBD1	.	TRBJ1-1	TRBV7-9	CASSVTGTGEAFF	TGTGCCAGCAGCGTCACGGGGACAGGAGAAGCTTTCTTT
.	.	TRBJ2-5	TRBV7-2	CASSPRYQETQYF	TGTGCCAGCAGCCCGAGGTACCAAGAGACCCAGTACTTC